These 22 T cell receptor beta chains were all obtained from the same sample, sequenced in a study of blood T cell repertoires in COVID-19. TCRdb keeps only in-frame clones here, not all; method: immunoSEQ multiplex PCR. Of about 250,000 clones detected, approximately 85% appear once; the ten largest clones hold roughly 0.8%. Sequenced material: peripheral blood. These receptor sequences come from a woman in her 30s with acute or convalescent COVID-19.

This clone was recorded once. The rearrangement uses TRBV6-2 or TRBV6-3 and TRBJ2-3, with 10 bases identical to TRBD2. Germline V gene lookup returns CDR1 MNHEY and CDR2 SVGEGT. The CDR3 covers 15 residues. V gave up 2 bases and J gave up 4 bases; unmatched junction bases: 3. The CDR3 is CASSYPSGSADTQYF. The CDR3 DNA is TGTGCCAGCAGTTACCCTAGCGGGAGCGCAGATACGCAGTATTTT.

The chain is built from TRBV10-3 and TRBJ2-3, with TRBD1 matching over 7 bases. CDR1 is ENHRY, CDR2 SYGVKD, per germline. The CDR3 consists of 14 residues. Trimming at V came to 3 bases and at J to 2 bases, leaving 2 bases not matched to a gene. CDR3 bases: TGTGCCATCAGTGATGGGACAGACACAGATACGCAGTATTTT. Protein: CAISDGTDTDTQYF.

J is TRBJ2-3 and V is TRBV10-3; D gene unclear. The CDR3 extends over 14 amino acids. Germline CDR1 ENHRY, CDR2 SYGVKD. The V end lost 4 bases, the J end lost 1 base, and 9 bases lay between the germline ends. This CDR3 reads CAISVHPGTDTQYF. Here the CDR3 DNA reads TGTGCCATCAGTGTCCACCCGGGCACAGATACGCAGTATTTT.

The V and J genes are TRBV25-1 and TRBJ2-3; D ambiguous. Germline V gives CDR1 MGHDK, CDR2 SYGVNS. CDR3 length: 14 amino acids. V lost 6 bases and J lost 6, with 16 bases in between. DNA of the CDR3: TGTGCCAGCAGCGGGTTCCTTGTCGGTGATACGCAGTATTTT. Its translation: CASSGFLVGDTQYF.

The V and J genes are TRBV27 and TRBJ1-5; D call uncertain. Germline V gene sequence: CDR1 MNHEY, CDR2 SMNVEV (reference sequence). The CDR3 covers 12 residues. The V end was cut by 6 bases, the J end by 7 bases, with 10 bases between. This CDR3 reads CASREGSQPQHF. CDR3 nucleotides: TGTGCCAGCAGAGAGGGATCGCAGCCCCAGCATTTT.

This clone was observed once. The chain links TRBV19 to TRBJ1-1; 7 positions match TRBD1. This CDR3 contains 13 residues. J was trimmed by 4 bases and V by 5 bases; bases with no gene match: 4. Looked up from germline, CDR1 is LNHDA and CDR2 is SQIVND (reference sequence). Here the CDR3 DNA reads TGTGCCAGTAGTTCCCGACAGGGCACTGAAGCTTTCTTT. Residues: CASSSRQGTEAFF. The full variable domain, its missing parts supplied by reference TRBV19 and TRBJ1-1, is DGGITQSPKYLFRKEGQNVTLSCEQNLNHDAMYWYRQDPGQGLRLIYYSQIVNDFQKGDIAEGYSVSREKKESFPLTVTSAQKNPTAFYLCASSSRQGTEAFFGQGTRLTVV.

The V gene is TRBV5-4, the J gene TRBJ2-5, with TRBD2 identical over 14 bases. V lost 4 bases to trimming and J lost 5 bases; unmatched junction nucleotides: 7. This CDR3 has 16 amino acids. The germline CDR1 and CDR2 sequences are SGHNT and YYREEE (reference sequence). The CDR3 is CASSPGLAGAGETQYF. In nucleotides, the CDR3 is TGTGCCAGCAGCCCGGGACTAGCGGGAGCCGGGGAGACCCAGTACTTC.

The gene calls are TRBV6-7 and TRBJ2-3, with 14 bases matching TRBD2. TRBV6-7 falls under the ORF class, with uncertain function. The CDR3 runs to 20 residues. With 0 bases clipped from V and 3 bases from J, the junction kept 11 bases outside the gene matches. CDR3 sequence: CASSYSGTSGSERRTDTQYF. CDR3 DNA: TGTGCCAGCAGTTACTCCGGGACTAGCGGGAGTGAACGCAGGACAGATACGCAGTATTTT.

This rearrangement joins TRBV18 to TRBJ2-1; 8 bases are a match to TRBD2. This CDR3 comprises 12 residues. The J segment lost 15 bases and the V segment lost 2 bases, leaving 6 bases of the junction unmatched. The V gene's germline CDR1 is KGHSH and CDR2 LQKENI. The CDR3 nucleotides are TGTGCCAGCTCACCAACCGGGAGGGCGACGTTCTTC. This encodes CASSPTGRATFF.

V gene TRBV29-1 combines with J gene TRBJ2-3, with 8 bases lining up with TRBD1. Germline V gene sequence: CDR1 SQVTM, CDR2 ANQGSEA. The CDR3 sequence is 16 residues long. After removal of 3 bases from V and 1 base from J, the junction contained 9 bases not matched to a gene. CDR3 amino acids: CSVERAGGLGTDTQYF. The CDR3 DNA reads as TGCAGCGTTGAGAGGGCAGGGGGCCTTGGCACAGATACGCAGTATTTT.

This chain uses TRBV24-1 with TRBJ2-1; D may be TRBD1 (6 bases). Germline V CDR1 and CDR2: KGHDR, SFDVKD. V was clipped by 3 bases and J by 0 bases, with 11 bases between them. The CDR3 covers 16 residues. CDR3 DNA: TGTGCCACCAGTGATCCACAGGGCCGCTCCTACAATGAGCAGTTCTTC. Its translation is CATSDPQGRSYNEQFF.

The chain has TRBV9 and TRBJ2-3, with 11 positions matching TRBD2. From germline, CDR1 is SGDLS and CDR2 YYNGEE. V lost 2 bases, J lost 2 bases, and 7 bases stayed unmatched. The CDR3 consists of 17 residues. CDR3 sequence reads: CASSVTLAGGPTDTQYF. The CDR3, as DNA: TGTGCCAGCAGCGTGACCTTAGCGGGAGGGCCCACAGATACGCAGTATTTT.

The chain couples TRBV12-3 or TRBV12-4 to TRBJ1-2; 7 bases match TRBD1. The length of the CDR3 is 13 residues. V trimming: 7 bases; J trimming: 2 bases; junction bases outside the gene matches: 4. In DNA form, the CDR3 reads TGTGCCAGCACCCCGGACAGGAACTATGGCTACACCTTC. Translation: CASTPDRNYGYTF.

The chain couples TRBV10-3 to TRBJ2-7, with 7 bases matching TRBD2. This CDR3 region has 13 residues. Trimming at V came to 8 bases and at J to 2 bases, leaving 6 bases not matched to a gene. Germline CDR1 is ENHRY and CDR2 is SYGVKD. The CDR3 here is CAIRRGDPYEQYF. CDR3 bases: TGTGCCATCCGCCGGGGGGATCCCTACGAGCAGTACTTC.

The table lists this clone with a count of one. V and J are TRBV5-5 and TRBJ2-2; D unresolved. CDR3 length: 13 residues. Germline assignment: CDR1 SGHKS and CDR2 YYEKEE (reference sequence). The V end was cut by 2 bases, the J end by 6 bases, with 8 bases between. The CDR3: CASSFIVSGELFF. The CDR3 bases are TGTGCCAGCAGCTTTATAGTTTCCGGGGAGCTGTTTTTT.

This clone was counted a single time. This chain connects TRBV1 to TRBJ2-1; the table's D call, TRBD2, was not checked against the DNA. TRBV1 corresponds to a pseudogene. CDR3 length: 16 amino acids. CDR3 loop: CTSTPKLAGEQGEQFF. In nucleotides, the CDR3 is TGCACCAGCACGCCGAAGTTAGCGGGAGAACAGGGTGAGCAGTTCTTC.

The V and J genes are TRBV27 and TRBJ2-1, with D possibly matching TRBD2 (5 bases). This CDR3 comprises 12 residues. From germline, CDR1 is MNHEY and CDR2 SMNVEV (reference sequence). Trimming took 0 bases from V and 10 from J, leaving 7 bases between them. The CDR3, as DNA: TGTGCCAGCAGTTTATCGGGAGTGGAGCAGTTCTTC. It encodes CASSLSGVEQFF.

The rearrangement uses TRBV11-3 and TRBJ1-2; no clear D gene. This CDR3 has 14 residues. Trimming removed 5 bases from V and 0 bases from J, with 10 bases in between. Germline loops: CDR1 SGHNT, CDR2 YENEEA. Here the CDR3 reads CASSRPGANYGYTF. The CDR3 bases are TGTGCCAGCAGCCGACCCGGGGCTAACTATGGCTACACCTTC.

This rearrangement joins TRBV7-9 to TRBJ1-3, with 7 bases aligning to TRBD1. V was clipped by 1 base and J by 1 base; unmatched bases: 13. The V gene's germline CDR1 is SEHNR and CDR2 FQNEAQ (reference sequence). The CDR3 totals 19 residues. CDR3 sequence: CASSLGTGQSINSGNTIYF. The CDR3 DNA is TGTGCCAGCAGCTTAGGTACGGGACAGTCAATAAATTCTGGAAACACCATATATTTT.

This chain uses TRBV9 with TRBJ2-1; 7 bases align to TRBD2. J gave up 7 bases and V 0 bases, and 7 bases lay outside the gene matches. This CDR3 has 15 residues. Germline CDR1 SGDLS, CDR2 YYNGEE. This chain's CDR3 is CASSVGRGSWNEQFF. Here the CDR3 DNA reads TGTGCCAGCAGCGTAGGCCGCGGGAGTTGGAATGAGCAGTTCTTC. The whole variable domain, filled in from reference TRBV9 and TRBJ2-1, reads DSGVTQTPKHLITATGQRVTLRCSPRSGDLSVYWYQQSLDQGLQFLIQYYNGEERAKGNILERFSAQQFPDLHSELNLSSLELGDSALYFCASSVGRGSWNEQFFGPGTRLTVL.

The chain uses TRBV5-1 and TRBJ2-1; 8 bases line up with TRBD1. With 1 base clipped from V and 3 bases from J, the junction kept 3 bases outside the gene matches. Germline CDR1 is SGHRS and CDR2 is YFSETQ. The CDR3 has 15 residues. CDR3 sequence reads: CASSLRQGRYNEQFF. Written as DNA, the CDR3 is TGCGCCAGCAGCTTGAGACAGGGGCGCTACAATGAGCAGTTCTTC.

The rearrangement uses TRBV7-9 and TRBJ2-7; D gene ambiguous. The CDR3 length is 13 residues. Germline V gene sequence: CDR1 SEHNR, CDR2 FQNEAQ (reference sequence). V shed 5 bases and J shed 1 base, with 9 bases lying between them. The CDR3 loop reads CASSLIASYEQYF. CDR3 DNA sequence: TGTGCCAGCAGCCTCATCGCGTCCTACGAGCAGTACTTC.